These 14 T cell receptor beta chains originate from one sample sequenced in a study of blood T cell repertoires in COVID-19. Produced via immunoSEQ multiplex PCR; TCRdb's table is partial and in-frame only. The sample has about 230,000 clones, roughly 80% seen once. Sequencing was carried out using peripheral blood. These receptors came from a woman of 80 years or more with acute or convalescent COVID-19.

This clone showed up just a few times. This chain links TRBV10-1 with TRBJ2-7; 12 bases align to TRBD2. The CDR3 extends over 14 amino acids. Germline assignment: CDR1 WNHNN and CDR2 SYGVQD (reference sequence). The V and J ends lost 4 bases and 7 bases, in that order; junction bases with no gene match: 5. CDR3 in DNA: TGCGCCAGCAGTGCGATTCTAGCGGGAGGGGAGCAGTACTTC. This codes for CASSAILAGGEQYF.

This chain connects TRBV4-1 to TRBJ2-7, with 16 bases identical to TRBD2. This CDR3 region has 17 residues. Germline V lookup: CDR1 MGHRA, CDR2 YSYEKL. The V segment lost 3 bases and the J segment 6 bases; nucleotides outside the gene matches: 8. DNA of the CDR3: TGCGCCAGCAGCCAGGATACCGGGACTAGCGGGAGGGGCGAGCAGTACTTC. Protein product: CASSQDTGTSGRGEQYF.

This chain's CDR3 is CASSPGINYGYTF. The CDR3 DNA sequence: TGCGCCAGCAGCCCAGGAATTAACTATGGCTACACCTTC. This chain connects TRBV5-1 to TRBJ1-2; D gene unclear. The V end lost 4 bases, the J end lost 1 base, and 8 bases lay between the germline ends. Germline values: CDR1 SGHRS, CDR2 YFSETQ. CDR3 length: 13 amino acids.

The gene calls are TRBV14 and TRBJ2-7; D is uncertain. This CDR3 has 14 residues. V was pared by 4 bases and J by 2 bases, with 12 bases between. CDR1 SGHDN and CDR2 FVKESK come from the germline V gene. Here the CDR3 DNA reads TGTGCCAGCAGCCCGCCGGGTTGGCCCTACGAGCAGTACTTC. Translating gives CASSPPGWPYEQYF.

The chain is built from TRBV2 and TRBJ1-1; D is uncertain. Trimming removed 1 base at V and 6 bases at J, with 12 bases between. Per germline, CDR1 SNHLY and CDR2 FYNNEI. This CDR3 contains 14 residues. For the CDR3, the DNA is TGTGCCAGCAGTGAAGGGGCAGCCAGTTCTGAAGCTTTCTTT. It specifies CASSEGAASSEAFF.

The chain combines TRBV12-2 with TRBJ2-7; the table's TRBD1 call for D was not verified on the DNA. TRBV12-2 is shown as a pseudogene. The CDR3 has 16 residues. In nucleotides, the CDR3 is TGTGCAAGTCTCCAGCTTTTCGGGACAGAGCTCTACGAGCAGTACTTC. Amino acids: CASLQLFGTELYEQYF.

The gene calls are TRBV2 and TRBJ1-6; TRBD1 is a possible D gene (5 bases). Germline CDR1 reads SNHLY; CDR2 reads FYNNEI. CDR3 size: 15 residues. V lost 5 bases and J lost 7, with 15 bases in between. CDR3 sequence reads: CASSWAGPTNSPLHF. The CDR3 nucleotides read TGTGCCAGCAGTTGGGCGGGACCGACAAATTCACCCCTCCACTTT.

This clone was found many times. This chain links TRBV7-9 with TRBJ2-3, with 9 bases aligning to TRBD1. CDR1 is SEHNR and CDR2 is FQNEAQ in the germline V gene (reference sequence). The CDR3 is made up of 15 amino acids. Germline trimming cut 3 bases from V and 4 bases from J; bases unmatched to any gene: 5. CDR3 residues: CASSFRTGAADTQYF. In nucleotides, the CDR3 is TGTGCCAGCAGCTTTAGGACAGGGGCGGCAGATACGCAGTATTTT.

V usage is TRBV28 and J usage is TRBJ2-7, with D maybe TRBD2 (6 bases). Germline V gene data show CDR1 as MDHEN and CDR2 as SYDVKM. This CDR3 has 16 residues. V was trimmed by 0 bases and J by 4 bases, leaving 16 bases between them. CDR3 loop: CASSLWETGRPYEQYF. CDR3 sequence (DNA): TGTGCCAGCAGTTTATGGGAAACCGGGAGACCTTACGAGCAGTACTTC.

The sample holds a few counts of this clone. This chain uses TRBV29-1 with TRBJ1-1; TRBD1 aligns across 10 bases. There are 15 residues in the CDR3. V was pared by 0 bases and J by 7 bases, with 8 bases of the junction left unmatched. CDR1 SQVTM and CDR2 ANQGSEA come from the germline V gene. Written as DNA, the CDR3 is TGCAGCGTTGAAGATTCGCGACAGGGGGCCTTTGAAGCTTTCTTT. Its translation: CSVEDSRQGAFEAFF.

The chain employs TRBV29-1 and TRBJ2-6, with a tentative D call TRBD1 (6 bases). The germline V gene encodes CDR1 SQVTM and CDR2 ANQGSEA. The length of the CDR3 is 16 residues. V lost 5 bases and J 2 bases, leaving 16 bases between the germline ends. The CDR3 here is CSVSSPGATGANVLTF. CDR3 coding DNA: TGCAGCGTTTCCTCCCCAGGGGCGACTGGGGCCAACGTCCTGACTTTC.

The rearrangement uses TRBV18 and TRBJ2-5, with 8 positions matching TRBD2. Unmatched junction bases numbered 18, after V lost 0 bases and J lost 6 bases. CDR1 is KGHSH, CDR2 LQKENI, per germline. The length of the CDR3 is 19 residues. CDR3 sequence: CASSPPIPGGAGDRKTQYF. The DNA for the CDR3 is TGTGCCAGCTCACCACCTATTCCTGGGGGAGCGGGAGATAGGAAGACCCAGTACTTC.

The chain links TRBV25-1 to TRBJ1-2, with a tentative D call TRBD1 (5 bases). Germline CDR1 MGHDK, CDR2 SYGVNS. Trimming stripped 6 bases from V and 6 bases from J, with 14 bases between. This CDR3 has 13 residues. The CDR3 DNA reads TGTGCCAGCAGCCTCCTCGCAGGGAATGGCTACACCTTC. Translating it yields CASSLLAGNGYTF.

The chain links TRBV5-6 to TRBJ1-5, with D unclear. Germline V gene data show CDR1 as SGHDT and CDR2 as YYEEEE. This CDR3 is 15 amino acids long. The ends were cut back, 4 bases at V and 2 bases at J, with 13 bases in the middle. The CDR3 loop reads CASSLQLAGNQPQHF. CDR3 DNA: TGTGCCAGCAGCCTCCAGTTAGCGGGCAATCAGCCCCAGCATTTT.